This T cell receptor beta chain was profiled in a study of identical twins. On this clonotype: Its antigen is still unknown.

Study-wide results and caveats: Less excess twin sharing appeared in beta out-of-frame sequences. Instead of following the same donors, the conclusions were based on cross-sectional statistical analysis. High-abundance cord blood beta clonotypes had fewer insertions; memory repertoires showed none.

Template switching added a universal primer binding site, and final cDNA carried unique molecular identifiers. TCRdb processed the 5' RACE reads anew with MiXCR; each CDR3 protein has one entry. The sample consists of some 570,000 distinct CDR3 sequences, approximately 20% of them appearing once. These same data were also listed under a study on yellow fever vaccine responses in identical twins.

The TCR comes from a woman aged 18-29 years in good health. The sample comprised CD4+ T cells sorted from blood.

CDR3 loop: CASSLLSGTQETQYF. CDR3 DNA: TGCGCCAGCAGCTTGTTGAGCGGGACCCAAGAGACCCAGTACTTC. The chain recombines TRBV5-1 with TRBJ2-5, with 7 bases identical to TRBD2. V lost 1 base, J lost 1 base, and 4 bases stayed unmatched. Germline CDR1 is SGHRS and CDR2 is YFSETQ. The CDR3 has 15 residues.